This T cell receptor (beta chain) emerged from a study of human T cells and chemical hapten exposure. V dropped 1 base and J dropped 4 bases, with 8 bases sitting between them. Germline V CDR1 and CDR2: LGHNA, YSLEER. This CDR3 is built from 13 residues. Time point here: patch test 1, 2 weeks after DPC sensitization. Treatment meaning: therapeutic diphenylcyclopropenone sensitization with weekly scalp DPC. The study, taken as a whole, reports: TCRs exceeding a frequency of 1 in 1000 stayed unchanged under DPC sensitization.

MiXCR, run by TCRdb on the RACE reads, gives a single entry per CDR3 protein. The data contain about 120,000 distinct CDR3 sequences, approximately 15% of them singletons. As for this clonotype: Its antigen remains unidentified.

J is TRBJ2-7 and V is TRBV4-3; a weak D match, TRBD2 (5 bases). The specimen was whole blood, collected in connection with sensitization to the hapten diphenylcyclopropenone (DPC). The TCR originated in a man between 18 and 35 years old with alopecia areata. Some clones in this sample may be carry-over from other donors' samples. The CDR3 loop reads CASSQVRGYEQYF. As DNA, the CDR3 is TGCGCCAGCAGCCAAGTCCGAGGGTACGAGCAGTACTTC.